These 26 T cell receptor beta chains came from one sample sequenced in a study of T-cell memory formation after mild COVID-19. Using its own MiXCR run on the 5' RACE reads, TCRdb lists one record per CDR3 protein. The sample lists 45,000 to 50,000 distinct CDR3 sequences, around 7.2% occurring once. The sequenced material came from PBMCs or a T cell subset sorted from them (not recorded which). The receptors originated from a man between 18 and 29 years old who had mild COVID-19 (a few samples of this study predate the infection). Cell type and time point are not known.

This clonotype has only a few counts. The chain couples TRBV7-8 to TRBJ2-7; D unclear. This CDR3 has 11 amino acids. V was shortened by 3 bases and J by 5 bases, with 5 bases between the two germline ends. Germline V lookup: CDR1 SGHVS, CDR2 FQNEAQ. The CDR3 DNA is TGTGCCAGCAGCTTGCACGACGAGCAGTACGTC. Translated, it gives CASSLHDEQYV.

The V gene is TRBV12-5, the J gene TRBJ2-3; TRBD1 is a possible D gene (6 bases). Germline loops: CDR1 LGHNT, CDR2 FRNRAP. The CDR3 contains 17 residues. V lost 1 base and J 4 bases, leaving 18 bases between the germline ends. CDR3: CASGLGDSRGRSDTQYF. Here the CDR3 DNA reads TGTGCTAGTGGTTTGGGCGATTCCAGGGGAAGGTCAGATACGCAGTATTTT.

This clonotype was seen repeatedly, ten times or more. J is TRBJ2-7 and V is TRBV6-2 or TRBV6-3; 8 nucleotides align to TRBD1. Germline CDR1 is MNHEY and CDR2 is SVGEGT. The trim removed 2 bases at V and 2 bases at J, leaving 2 bases unmatched. This CDR3 region has 14 residues. The CDR3 loop is CASSYGDRTYEQYF. As DNA, the CDR3 is TGTGCCAGCAGTTACGGGGACAGGACCTACGAGCAGTACTTC.

This clonotype was counted at least ten times. The chain joins TRBV9 to TRBJ2-5; D might be TRBD1 (5 bases). CDR1 and CDR2 (germline): SGDLS, YYNGEE. Between the trimmed V and J ends, which lost 4 bases and 2 bases, there was a span of 15 bases. This CDR3 region has 15 residues. CDR3 bases: TGTGCCAGCAGCCTCAGGGATATGGGGCAAGAGACCCAGTACTTC. It is translated as CASSLRDMGQETQYF. The whole variable domain, remainder taken from reference TRBV9 and TRBJ2-5, is DSGVTQTPKHLITATGQRVTLRCSPRSGDLSVYWYQQSLDQGLQFLIQYYNGEERAKGNILERFSAQQFPDLHSELNLSSLELGDSALYFCASSLRDMGQETQYFGPGTRLLVL.

This clonotype has just a few counts. Here the CDR3 DNA reads TGTGCCAGCAGCGTAGATCCCGGGGGACCCGAAGCTTTCTTT. Translated, it gives CASSVDPGGPEAFF. The chain recombines TRBV9 with TRBJ1-1; D is possibly TRBD1 (5 bases). Germline V gene sequence: CDR1 SGDLS, CDR2 YYNGEE. This CDR3 is 14 amino acids long. V lost 0 bases and J lost 8, with 14 bases in between.

This clonotype occurred many times. The chain employs TRBV7-3 and TRBJ2-2; D uncertain. V lost 5 bases, J lost 7 bases, and 11 bases lay in between. The CDR3 extends over 13 amino acids. The V gene's germline CDR1 is SGHTA and CDR2 FQGTGA. CDR3 nucleotides: TGTGCCAGCAGCCCTCTGGCGTTCGGGGAGCTGTTTTTT. Its protein is CASSPLAFGELFF.

This chain links TRBV28 with TRBJ1-2, with D unresolved. Germline V CDR1 and CDR2: MDHEN, SYDVKM. V was cut by 5 bases and J by 9 bases, with 13 bases left in between. The length of the CDR3 is 12 residues. Here the CDR3 reads CASSPPVRSYTF. CDR3 DNA: TGTGCCAGCAGTCCCCCGGTCAGGAGCTACACCTTC.

This clonotype occurred a few times. This chain joins TRBV10-3 and TRBJ1-2, with TRBD1 identical over 7 bases. The CDR3 totals 14 residues. Losses at the gene ends were 4 bases for V and 8 bases for J; bases not matched to a gene: 10. From germline, CDR1 is ENHRY and CDR2 SYGVKD. CDR3 sequence reads: CAISVTQGKGGYTF. The DNA of the CDR3 is TGTGCCATCAGTGTCACACAGGGGAAAGGAGGCTACACCTTC.

A few counts support this clonotype. This chain connects TRBV3-1 to TRBJ2-3, with 8 bases fitting TRBD2. This CDR3 region has 14 residues. J was trimmed by 3 bases and V by 4 bases; bases with no gene match: 3. Per germline, CDR1 LGHDT and CDR2 YNNKEL (reference sequence). CDR3 in amino acids: CASSPGTRTDTQYF. Written as DNA, the CDR3 is TGTGCCAGCAGCCCCGGGACTAGGACAGATACGCAGTATTTT.

This clonotype was detected a few times. This chain joins TRBV11-2 and TRBJ2-7, with a weak D call TRBD1 (6 bases). Germline V gene sequence: CDR1 SGHAT, CDR2 FQNNGV. V lost 3 bases, J lost 6 bases, and 15 bases lay in between. This CDR3 has 14 residues. Here the CDR3 reads CASSLYRVPGEQYV. As DNA, the CDR3 is TGTGCCAGCAGCTTGTACAGGGTCCCCGGCGAGCAGTACGTC.

This clonotype was observed a few times. The chain links TRBV5-1 to TRBJ1-2, with no clear D. The germline V and J ends were trimmed by 0 bases and 6 bases, with 9 bases remaining between them. Germline V gene lookup returns CDR1 SGHRS and CDR2 YFSETQ. The CDR3 spans 13 residues. The CDR3 DNA is TGCGCCAGCAGCTTGGTGGAAACCGATGGCTACACCTTC. It yields the protein CASSLVETDGYTF.

The gene calls are TRBV7-2 and TRBJ1-2, with D perhaps matching TRBD1 (6 bases). The CDR3 length is 15 residues. Trimming removed 1 base from V and 3 bases from J, with 12 bases in between. CDR1 and CDR2 from the germline V gene are SGHTA and FQGNSA. The CDR3 here is CASSLGGGVDYGYTF. In DNA form, the CDR3 reads TGTGCCAGCAGCTTAGGTGGGGGCGTAGACTATGGCTACACCTTC.

This clonotype was seen a handful of times. The rearrangement uses TRBV5-1 and TRBJ2-1, with 8 bases aligning to TRBD2. This CDR3 is 15 amino acids long. The V gene end was trimmed by 1 base and the J gene end by 7 bases; junction bases not matched to a gene: 7. CDR1 and CDR2 (germline): SGHRS, YFSETQ. In nucleotides, the CDR3 is TGCGCCAGCAGCTTGTCGGTAGCGGGGTCGAATGAGCAGTTCTTC. Its protein is CASSLSVAGSNEQFF. The full variable domain, rest sourced from reference TRBV5-1 and TRBJ2-1, is KAGVTQTPRYLIKTRGQQVTLSCSPISGHRSVSWYQQTPGQGLQFLFEYFSETQRNKGNFPGRFSGRQFSNSRSEMNVSTLELGDSALYLCASSLSVAGSNEQFFGPGTRLTVL.

In its sample, this clonotype was seen a few times. This sequence joins TRBV28 and TRBJ2-1; 11 bases are shared with TRBD1. The V segment lost 6 bases and the J segment 6 bases; nucleotides outside the gene matches: 13. Per germline, CDR1 MDHEN and CDR2 SYDVKM. This CDR3 comprises 17 residues. The CDR3 coding sequence is TGTGCCAGCAGCTTCGACCTTGGGACAGGGGGTTTCAATGAGCAGTTCTTC. As protein: CASSFDLGTGGFNEQFF.

This clonotype was picked up many times. The chain has TRBV7-2 and TRBJ2-1; 13 bases align to TRBD2. Losses at the gene ends were 5 bases for V and 10 bases for J; bases not matched to a gene: 11. The CDR3 consists of 16 residues. Per the germline V gene, CDR1 is SGHTA and CDR2 is FQGNSA. The chain's CDR3 is CASSADRLAGGREQFF. The CDR3, as DNA: TGTGCCAGCAGCGCCGACCGACTAGCGGGGGGAAGGGAGCAGTTCTTC.

This clonotype was detected a few times. This chain uses TRBV4-2 with TRBJ1-6; D not resolved. V lost 1 base, J lost 8 bases, and 12 bases lay in between. This CDR3 is built from 15 residues. The germline V gene has CDR1 LGHNA and CDR2 YNFKEQ. CDR3 in DNA: TGTGCCAGCAGCCAAGGCTGGTTTGCGGATTCACCCCTCCACTTT. It specifies CASSQGWFADSPLHF.

By sample fraction, this clonotype is medium-sized. This rearrangement joins TRBV20-1 to TRBJ1-5, with TRBD1 matching 7 bases. The CDR3 contains 12 residues. Trimming removed 6 bases from V and 7 bases from J; junction bases left unmatched: 6. CDR1 is DFQATT and CDR2 is SNEGSKA in the germline V gene (reference sequence). The CDR3 loop is CSADNRGQPQHF. The CDR3 DNA reads as TGCAGTGCAGATAACAGGGGCCAGCCCCAGCATTTT.

This clonotype has a count of ten or more. J is TRBJ2-3 and V is TRBV11-2, with TRBD2 identical over 12 bases. The CDR3 has 18 residues. In germline, CDR1 is SGHAT, CDR2 FQNNGV. V lost 5 bases to trimming and J lost 2 bases; unmatched junction nucleotides: 11. The CDR3 loop reads CASSQRLAGGPDTDTQYF. The DNA of the CDR3 is TGTGCCAGCAGCCAACGGCTAGCGGGGGGGCCTGACACAGATACGCAGTATTTT.

By its share, this clonotype is medium-sized. The V gene is TRBV7-3, the J gene TRBJ2-2; D is tentatively TRBD1 or TRBD2 (5 bases each). The CDR3 has 14 residues. Trimming stripped 5 bases from V and 5 bases from J, with 12 bases between. The germline V gene encodes CDR1 SGHTA and CDR2 FQGTGA. The CDR3 nucleotides are TGTGCCAGCAGCCCTACGGGGCTGACCGGGGAGCTGTTTTTT. Amino acids: CASSPTGLTGELFF.

In this sample, this clonotype turned up a few times. V gene TRBV19 combines with J gene TRBJ2-3; tentatively, D is TRBD2 (6 bases). In germline, CDR1 is LNHDA, CDR2 SQIVND (reference sequence). Trimming left V 6 bases short and J 2 bases short, with 18 bases between. This CDR3 comprises 16 residues. CDR3 nucleotide sequence: TGTGCCAGTAGCACGGGGGACCTGGGGCCCACAGATACGCAGTATTTT. Translation gives CASSTGDLGPTDTQYF. Looking up the rest from reference TRBV19 and TRBJ2-3 gives the full variable domain: DGGITQSPKYLFRKEGQNVTLSCEQNLNHDAMYWYRQDPGQGLRLIYYSQIVNDFQKGDIAEGYSVSREKKESFPLTVTSAQKNPTAFYLCASSTGDLGPTDTQYFGPGTRLTVL.

The V gene is TRBV7-2, the J gene TRBJ2-5; D is tentatively TRBD1 or TRBD2 (6 bases each). Germline V gives CDR1 SGHTA, CDR2 FQGNSA. The germline V and J ends were trimmed by 6 bases and 5 bases, with 19 bases remaining between them. CDR3 length: 15 amino acids. Here the CDR3 reads CASRSKWGAGETQYF. The CDR3 DNA reads as TGTGCCAGCAGGTCGAAATGGGGGGCCGGGGAGACCCAGTACTTC.

This clonotype occurred many times. The chain combines TRBV7-9 with TRBJ2-3; D is ambiguous. This CDR3 region has 12 residues. V lost 4 bases to trimming and J lost 6 bases, with 8 bases between them. Germline assignment: CDR1 SEHNR and CDR2 FQNEAQ (reference sequence). In DNA form, the CDR3 reads TGTGCCAGCAGCTCGGATCAGGATACGCAGTATTTT. The encoded protein is CASSSDQDTQYF.

This clonotype has ten or more counts. The genes are TRBV21-1 and TRBJ2-7. TRBV21-1 corresponds to a pseudogene. The length of the CDR3 is 14 residues. As DNA, the CDR3 is TGTGCCAGCAGCATGAGAGGTCTGCAGTACGAGCAGTACGTC. This encodes CASSMRGLQYEQYV.

The chain uses TRBV3-1 and TRBJ1-5; no reliable D call. This CDR3 is built from 14 residues. Trimming removed 2 bases at V and 7 bases at J, with 12 bases between. CDR1 is LGHDT and CDR2 is YNNKEL in the germline V gene (reference sequence). CDR3 sequence reads: CASSQRSEGQPQHF. CDR3 bases: TGTGCCAGCAGCCAAAGATCGGAAGGACAGCCCCAGCATTTT.

This clonotype has more than one count but fewer than ten. J is TRBJ2-1 and V is TRBV20-1, with 8 positions matching TRBD2. The CDR3 has 12 amino acids. From germline, CDR1 is DFQATT and CDR2 SNEGSKA (reference sequence). Unmatched junction bases numbered 8, after V lost 3 bases and J lost 13 bases. This CDR3 is CSASASGGRQFF. The CDR3 DNA sequence: TGCAGTGCTAGTGCGAGCGGGGGACGACAGTTCTTC.

In DNA, the CDR3 is TGTGCCAGCAGTTTGGAGGGAGGCACTGAAGCTTTCTTT. Encoded protein: CASSLEGGTEAFF. This rearrangement joins TRBV7-9 to TRBJ1-1; D not certain. CDR1 is SEHNR, CDR2 FQNEAQ, per germline (reference sequence). V lost 6 bases and J 4 bases, leaving 12 bases between the germline ends. The CDR3 has 13 residues.